This T cell receptor (beta chain) came from a study of identical twins. Study-wide results and caveats: These conclusions were based on statistical analysis (cross-sectional, not following the same donors). Sequences that were beta out-of-frame showed weaker excess twin sharing.

TCRdb processed the 5' RACE reads anew with MiXCR; each CDR3 protein has one entry. The table includes some 1,700,000 distinct CDR3 sequences, 32% detected once. For this clonotype: Its antigen remains unidentified.

Germline CDR1 reads MNHNY; CDR2 reads SVGAGI (reference sequence). This CDR3 comprises 14 residues. V dropped 8 bases and J dropped 6; count of bases not matched to a gene: 8. The sequenced material came from cord blood. The receptor's source is a newborn girl in good health. The V call is TRBV6-6, the J call TRBJ2-3; 10 bases are shared with TRBD2. The CDR3 spells CASQLAGLDDTQYF. CDR3 nucleotides: TGTGCCAGCCAACTAGCGGGATTGGATGATACGCAGTATTTT.